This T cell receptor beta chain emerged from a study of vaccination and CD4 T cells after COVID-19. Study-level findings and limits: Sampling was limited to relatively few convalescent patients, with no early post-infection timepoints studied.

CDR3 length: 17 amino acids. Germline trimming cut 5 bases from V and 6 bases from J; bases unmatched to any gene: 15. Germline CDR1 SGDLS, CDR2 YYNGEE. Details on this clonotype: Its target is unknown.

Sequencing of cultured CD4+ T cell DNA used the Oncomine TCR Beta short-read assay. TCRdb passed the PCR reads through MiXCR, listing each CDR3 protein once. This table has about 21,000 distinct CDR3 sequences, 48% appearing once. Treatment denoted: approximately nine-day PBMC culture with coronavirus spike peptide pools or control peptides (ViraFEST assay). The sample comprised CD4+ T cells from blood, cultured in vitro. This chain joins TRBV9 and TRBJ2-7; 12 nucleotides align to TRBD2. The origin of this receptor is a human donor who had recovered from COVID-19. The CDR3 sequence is CASRQSPGLAGRCEQYF. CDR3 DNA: TGTGCCAGCAGACAAAGCCCGGGACTAGCGGGCCGCTGCGAGCAGTACTTC.